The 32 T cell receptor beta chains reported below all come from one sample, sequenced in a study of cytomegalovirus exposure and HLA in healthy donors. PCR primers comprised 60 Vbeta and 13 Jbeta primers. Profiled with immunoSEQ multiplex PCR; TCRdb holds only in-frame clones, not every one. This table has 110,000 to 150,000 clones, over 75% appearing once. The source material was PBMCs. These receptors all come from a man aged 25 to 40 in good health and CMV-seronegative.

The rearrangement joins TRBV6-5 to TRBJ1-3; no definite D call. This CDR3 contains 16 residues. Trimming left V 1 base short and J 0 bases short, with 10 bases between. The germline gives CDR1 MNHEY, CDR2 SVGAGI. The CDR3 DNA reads TGTGCCAGCAGTTACTACGGGCGGGACTCTGGAAACACCATATATTTT. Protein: CASSYYGRDSGNTIYF.

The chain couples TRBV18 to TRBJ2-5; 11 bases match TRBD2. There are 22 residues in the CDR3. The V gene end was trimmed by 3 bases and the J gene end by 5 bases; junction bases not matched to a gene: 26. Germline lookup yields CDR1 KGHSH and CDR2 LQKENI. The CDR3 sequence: CASSPLGLGPSGGLATPETQYF. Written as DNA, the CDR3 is TGTGCCAGCTCACCCCTGGGGCTCGGGCCTAGCGGGGGGCTCGCGACCCCCGAGACCCAGTACTTC.

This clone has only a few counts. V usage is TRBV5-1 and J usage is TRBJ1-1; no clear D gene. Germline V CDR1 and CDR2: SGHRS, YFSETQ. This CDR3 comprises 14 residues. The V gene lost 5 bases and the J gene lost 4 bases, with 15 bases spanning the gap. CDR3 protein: CASSIDGAGTEAFF. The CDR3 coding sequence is TGCGCCAGCAGTATCGACGGAGCCGGCACTGAAGCTTTCTTT.

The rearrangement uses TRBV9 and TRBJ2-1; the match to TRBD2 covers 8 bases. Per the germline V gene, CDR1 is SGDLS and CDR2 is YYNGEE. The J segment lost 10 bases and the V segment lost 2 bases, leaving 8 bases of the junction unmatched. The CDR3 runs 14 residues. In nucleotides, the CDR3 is TGTGCCAGCAGCGTCTCCGGGACTAGTGCGGAGCAGTTCTTC. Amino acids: CASSVSGTSAEQFF.

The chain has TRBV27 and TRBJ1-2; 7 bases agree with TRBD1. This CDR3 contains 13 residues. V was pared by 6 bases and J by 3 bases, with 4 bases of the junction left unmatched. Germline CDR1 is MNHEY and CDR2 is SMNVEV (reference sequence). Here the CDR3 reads CASSRTGDYGYTF. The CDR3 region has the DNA TGTGCCAGCAGCCGAACAGGGGACTATGGCTACACCTTC.

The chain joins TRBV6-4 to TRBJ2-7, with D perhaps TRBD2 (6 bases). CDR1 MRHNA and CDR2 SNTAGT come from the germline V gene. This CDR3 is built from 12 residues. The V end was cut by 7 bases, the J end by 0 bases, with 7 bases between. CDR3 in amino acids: CASTGGSYEQYF. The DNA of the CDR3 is TGTGCCAGCACCGGGGGCTCCTACGAGCAGTACTTC.

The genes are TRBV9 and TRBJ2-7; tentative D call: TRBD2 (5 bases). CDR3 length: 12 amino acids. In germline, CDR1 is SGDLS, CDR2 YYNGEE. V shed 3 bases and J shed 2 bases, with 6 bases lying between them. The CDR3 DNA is TGTGCCAGCAGCGGGGAGACCTACGAGCAGTACTTC. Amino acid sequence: CASSGETYEQYF.

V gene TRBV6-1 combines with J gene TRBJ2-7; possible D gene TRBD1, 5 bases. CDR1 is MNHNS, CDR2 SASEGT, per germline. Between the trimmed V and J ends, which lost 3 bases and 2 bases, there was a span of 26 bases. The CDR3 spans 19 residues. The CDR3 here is CASSDLPAWQGEKTYEQYF. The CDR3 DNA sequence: TGTGCCAGCAGTGACCTACCTGCTTGGCAGGGCGAAAAGACCTACGAGCAGTACTTC.

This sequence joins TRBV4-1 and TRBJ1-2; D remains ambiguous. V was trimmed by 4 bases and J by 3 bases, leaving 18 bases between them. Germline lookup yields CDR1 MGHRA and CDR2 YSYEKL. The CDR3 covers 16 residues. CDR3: CASSPHRVGRDYGYTF. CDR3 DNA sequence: TGCGCCAGCAGCCCCCACCGGGTGGGGAGAGACTATGGCTACACCTTC.

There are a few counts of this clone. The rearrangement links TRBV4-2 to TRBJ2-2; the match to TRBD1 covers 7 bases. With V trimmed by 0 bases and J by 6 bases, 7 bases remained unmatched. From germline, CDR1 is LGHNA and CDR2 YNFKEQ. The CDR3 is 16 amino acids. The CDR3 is CASSQEEGGESGELFF. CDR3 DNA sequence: TGTGCCAGCAGCCAAGAAGAAGGGGGCGAATCCGGGGAGCTGTTTTTT.

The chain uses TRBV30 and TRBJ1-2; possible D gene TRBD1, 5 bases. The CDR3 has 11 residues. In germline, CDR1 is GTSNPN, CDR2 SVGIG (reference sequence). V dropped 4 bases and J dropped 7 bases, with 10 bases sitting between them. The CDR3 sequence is CAWNLRGGYTF. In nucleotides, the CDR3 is TGTGCCTGGAATCTAAGGGGTGGCTACACCTTC.

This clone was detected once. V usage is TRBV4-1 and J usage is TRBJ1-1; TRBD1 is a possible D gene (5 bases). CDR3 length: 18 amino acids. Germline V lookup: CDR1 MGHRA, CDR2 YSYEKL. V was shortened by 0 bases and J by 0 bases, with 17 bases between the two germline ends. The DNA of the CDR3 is TGCGCCAGCAGCCAAGATAGGCAGGGAATGGTCATGAACACTGAAGCTTTCTTT. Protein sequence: CASSQDRQGMVMNTEAFF.

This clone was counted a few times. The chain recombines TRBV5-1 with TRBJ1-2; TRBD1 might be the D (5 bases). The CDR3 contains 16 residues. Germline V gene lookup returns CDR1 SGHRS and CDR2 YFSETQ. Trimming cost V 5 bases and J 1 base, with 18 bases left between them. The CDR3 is CASSTGLSGVNYGYTF. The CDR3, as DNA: TGCGCCAGCAGTACGGGACTCTCAGGAGTTAACTATGGCTACACCTTC.

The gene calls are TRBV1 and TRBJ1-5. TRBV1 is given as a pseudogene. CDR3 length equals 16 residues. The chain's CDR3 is CTSSLGGVRSNQPQHF. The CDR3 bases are TGCACCAGCAGCCTGGGAGGGGTCAGGAGCAATCAGCCCCAGCATTTT.

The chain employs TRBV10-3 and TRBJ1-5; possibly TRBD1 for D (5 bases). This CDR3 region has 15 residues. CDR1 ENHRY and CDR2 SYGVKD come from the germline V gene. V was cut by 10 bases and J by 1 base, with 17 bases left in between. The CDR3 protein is CATTRTPGSNQPQHF. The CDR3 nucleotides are TGTGCCACCACCCGGACACCGGGCAGCAATCAGCCCCAGCATTTT.

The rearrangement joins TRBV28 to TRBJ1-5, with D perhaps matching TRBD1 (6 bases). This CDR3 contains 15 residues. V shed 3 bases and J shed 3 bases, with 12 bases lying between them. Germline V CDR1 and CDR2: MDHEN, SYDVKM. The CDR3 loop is CASSLPQGANQPQHF. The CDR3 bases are TGTGCCAGCAGTTTGCCACAGGGTGCCAATCAGCCCCAGCATTTT.

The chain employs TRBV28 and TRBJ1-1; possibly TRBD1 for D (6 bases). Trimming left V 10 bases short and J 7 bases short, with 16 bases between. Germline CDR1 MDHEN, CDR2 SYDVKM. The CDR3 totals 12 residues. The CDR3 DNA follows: TGTGCCACCAAAGACAGGTACAGTGAAGCTTTCTTT. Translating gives CATKDRYSEAFF.

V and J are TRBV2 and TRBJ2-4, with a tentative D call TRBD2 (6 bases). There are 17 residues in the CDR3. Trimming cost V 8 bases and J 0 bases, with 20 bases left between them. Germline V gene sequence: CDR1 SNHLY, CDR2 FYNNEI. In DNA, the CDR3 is TGTGCCAGCTCCTTGTCCCGGGACTTCCTAGCCAAAAACATTCAGTACTTC. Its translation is CASSLSRDFLAKNIQYF.

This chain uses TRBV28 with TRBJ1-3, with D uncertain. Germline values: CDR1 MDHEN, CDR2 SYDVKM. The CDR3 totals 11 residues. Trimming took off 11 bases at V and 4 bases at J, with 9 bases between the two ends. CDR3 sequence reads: CASVRGNTIYF. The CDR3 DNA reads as TGTGCCTCGGTCCGGGGAAACACCATATATTTT.

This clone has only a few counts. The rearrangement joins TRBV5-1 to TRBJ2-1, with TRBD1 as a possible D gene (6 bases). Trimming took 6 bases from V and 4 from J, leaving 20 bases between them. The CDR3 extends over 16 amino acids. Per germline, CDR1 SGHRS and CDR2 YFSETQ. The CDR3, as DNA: TGCGCCAGCAAACCCGACCAGGGGAACGCGTACAATGAGCAGTTCTTC. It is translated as CASKPDQGNAYNEQFF.

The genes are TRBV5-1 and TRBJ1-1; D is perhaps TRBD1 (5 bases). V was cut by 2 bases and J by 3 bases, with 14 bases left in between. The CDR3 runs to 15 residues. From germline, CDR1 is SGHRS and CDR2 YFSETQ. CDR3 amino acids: CASSLGWGAHTEAFF. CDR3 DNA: TGCGCCAGCAGCTTAGGATGGGGCGCCCACACTGAAGCTTTCTTT.

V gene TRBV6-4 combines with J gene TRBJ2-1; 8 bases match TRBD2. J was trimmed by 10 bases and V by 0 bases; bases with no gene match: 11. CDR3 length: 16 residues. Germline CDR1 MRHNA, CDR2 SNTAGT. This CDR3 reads CASSDSGGGGPREQFF. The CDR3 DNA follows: TGTGCCAGCAGTGACTCGGGGGGCGGGGGGCCCCGAGAGCAGTTCTTC.

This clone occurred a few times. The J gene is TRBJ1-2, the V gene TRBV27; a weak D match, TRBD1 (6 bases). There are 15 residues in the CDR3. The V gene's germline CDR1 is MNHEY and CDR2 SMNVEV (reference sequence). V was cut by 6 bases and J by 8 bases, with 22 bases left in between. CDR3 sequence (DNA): TGTGCCAGCAGCTTCGCTGAACAGGGAGTGCAGGGCTACACCTTC. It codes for CASSFAEQGVQGYTF.

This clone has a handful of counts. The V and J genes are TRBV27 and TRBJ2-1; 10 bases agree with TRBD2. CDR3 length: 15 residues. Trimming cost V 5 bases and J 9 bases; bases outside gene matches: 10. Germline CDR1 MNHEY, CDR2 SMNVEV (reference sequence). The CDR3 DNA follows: TGTGCCAGCAGTCTCACCCCGGGACTAGCGACTGAGCAGTTCTTC. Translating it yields CASSLTPGLATEQFF.

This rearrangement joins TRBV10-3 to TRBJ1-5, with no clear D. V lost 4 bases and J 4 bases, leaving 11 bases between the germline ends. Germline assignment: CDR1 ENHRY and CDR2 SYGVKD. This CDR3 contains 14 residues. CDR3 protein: CAISVGERNQPQHF. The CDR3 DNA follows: TGTGCCATCAGTGTCGGAGAGAGGAATCAGCCCCAGCATTTT.

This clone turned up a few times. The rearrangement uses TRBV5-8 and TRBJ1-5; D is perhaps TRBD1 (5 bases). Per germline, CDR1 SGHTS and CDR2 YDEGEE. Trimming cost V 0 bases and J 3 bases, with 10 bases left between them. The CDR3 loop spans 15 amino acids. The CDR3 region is CASSLGQGVNQPQHF. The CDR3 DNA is TGTGCCAGCAGCTTGGGCCAAGGGGTCAATCAGCCCCAGCATTTT.

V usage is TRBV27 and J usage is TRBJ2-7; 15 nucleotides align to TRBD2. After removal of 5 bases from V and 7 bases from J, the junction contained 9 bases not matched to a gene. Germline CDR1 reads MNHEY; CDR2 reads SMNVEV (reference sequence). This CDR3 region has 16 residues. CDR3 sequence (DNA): TGTGCCAGCAGTCCAAGAGGACTAGCGGGAGGGTGGGAGCAGTACTTC. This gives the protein CASSPRGLAGGWEQYF.

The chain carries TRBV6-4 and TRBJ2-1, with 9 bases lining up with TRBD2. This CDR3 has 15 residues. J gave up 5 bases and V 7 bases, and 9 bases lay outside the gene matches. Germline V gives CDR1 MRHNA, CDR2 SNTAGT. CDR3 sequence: CASKLNSGSHNEQFF. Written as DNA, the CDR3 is TGTGCCAGCAAGTTAAATAGCGGGAGTCACAATGAGCAGTTCTTC.

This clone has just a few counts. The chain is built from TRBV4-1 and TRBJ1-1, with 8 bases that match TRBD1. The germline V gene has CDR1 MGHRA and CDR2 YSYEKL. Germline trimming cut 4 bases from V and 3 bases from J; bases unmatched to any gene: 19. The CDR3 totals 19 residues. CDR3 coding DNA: TGCGCCAGCAGCCGAAAGGCCGGACAGGGACCGAGAATCTACACTGAAGCTTTCTTT. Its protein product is CASSRKAGQGPRIYTEAFF.

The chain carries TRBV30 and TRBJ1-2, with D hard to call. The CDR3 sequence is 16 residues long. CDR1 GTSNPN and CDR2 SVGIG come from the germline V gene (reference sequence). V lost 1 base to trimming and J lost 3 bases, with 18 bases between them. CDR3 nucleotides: TGTGCCTGGAGTGCATTGTGGATGTCTGAGGACTATGGCTACACCTTC. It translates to CAWSALWMSEDYGYTF.

CDR3 nucleotides: TGTGCCAGCAGCCTAGGACAGAGGGGTAATGAAAAACTGTTTTTT. This sequence encodes CASSLGQRGNEKLFF. V usage is TRBV5-8 and J usage is TRBJ1-4; tentatively, D is TRBD1 (6 bases). The CDR3 contains 15 residues. Germline lookup yields CDR1 SGHTS and CDR2 YDEGEE. Trimming cost V 4 bases and J 4 bases, with 14 bases left between them.

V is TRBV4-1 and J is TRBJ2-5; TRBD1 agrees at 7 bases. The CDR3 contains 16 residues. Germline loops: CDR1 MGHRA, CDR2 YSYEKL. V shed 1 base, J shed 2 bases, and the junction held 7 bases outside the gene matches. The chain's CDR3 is CASSQVQGVGQETQYF. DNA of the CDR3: TGCGCCAGCAGCCAAGTTCAGGGGGTCGGGCAAGAGACCCAGTACTTC.